There are a few counts of the clone carrying this T cell receptor beta chain. No antigen is known for it. The library protocol tagged individual cDNA molecules with unique molecular identifiers. TCRdb re-called the 5' RACE reads through MiXCR, storing one row per CDR3 protein. The sample includes 30,000 to 45,000 distinct CDR3 sequences, less than 7% of them seen just once. From germline, CDR1 is LNHDA and CDR2 SQIVND (reference sequence). The CDR3 runs to 15 residues. V dropped 7 bases and J dropped 4; count of bases not matched to a gene: 6. This record comes from a study of early T cells in non-severe SARS-CoV-2 infection. Study-wide results and caveats: Private and CD4 specificities were missed by VDJdb matching, skewed to anti-spike CD8.

Sequenced here: whole blood, sampled at baseline. The origin of this receptor is an adult who was a healthcare worker with PCR-confirmed SARS-CoV-2 infection or an uninfected control (not recorded which). The rearrangement joins TRBV19 to TRBJ2-2; the match to TRBD2 covers 10 bases. The CDR3 DNA sequence: TGTGCCAGTACCAGGACTAGCGGACTCACCGGGGAGCTGTTTTTT. Its protein is CASTRTSGLTGELFF.